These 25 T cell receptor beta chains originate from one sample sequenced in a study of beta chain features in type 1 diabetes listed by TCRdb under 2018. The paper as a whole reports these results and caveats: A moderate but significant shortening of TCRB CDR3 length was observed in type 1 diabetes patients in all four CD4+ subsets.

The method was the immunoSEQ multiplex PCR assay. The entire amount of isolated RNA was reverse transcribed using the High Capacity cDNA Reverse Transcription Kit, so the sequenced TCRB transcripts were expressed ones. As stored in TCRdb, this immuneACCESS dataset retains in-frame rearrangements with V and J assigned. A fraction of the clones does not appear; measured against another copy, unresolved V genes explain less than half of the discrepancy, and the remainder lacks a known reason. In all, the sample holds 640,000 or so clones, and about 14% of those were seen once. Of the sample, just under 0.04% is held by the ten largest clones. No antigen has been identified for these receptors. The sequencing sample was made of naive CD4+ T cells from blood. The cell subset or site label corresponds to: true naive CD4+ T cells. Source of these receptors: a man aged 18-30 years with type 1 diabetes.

The CDR3 DNA reads TGCAGCGTTGGACACAAAGCGCCCGGTGGCTACACCTTC. Translation gives CSVGHKAPGGYTF. The J gene is TRBJ1-2, the V gene TRBV29-1; no clear D gene. CDR1 is SQVTM, CDR2 ANQGSEA, per germline. This CDR3 has 13 residues. V gave up 4 bases and J gave up 7 bases, with 16 bases separating them.

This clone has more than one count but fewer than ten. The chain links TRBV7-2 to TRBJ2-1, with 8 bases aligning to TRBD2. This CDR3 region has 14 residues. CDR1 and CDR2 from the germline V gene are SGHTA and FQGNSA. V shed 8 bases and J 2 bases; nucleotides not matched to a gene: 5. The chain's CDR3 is CASQAGAAYNEQFF. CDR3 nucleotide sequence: TGTGCCAGCCAAGCGGGGGCCGCCTACAATGAGCAGTTCTTC.

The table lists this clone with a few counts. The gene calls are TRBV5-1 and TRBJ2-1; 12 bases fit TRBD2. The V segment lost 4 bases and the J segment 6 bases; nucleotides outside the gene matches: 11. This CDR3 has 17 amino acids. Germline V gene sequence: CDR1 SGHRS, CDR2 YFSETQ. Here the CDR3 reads CASSHGLAGKPANEQFF. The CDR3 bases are TGCGCCAGCAGCCATGGACTAGCGGGAAAACCGGCCAATGAGCAGTTCTTC. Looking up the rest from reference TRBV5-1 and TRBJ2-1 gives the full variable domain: KAGVTQTPRYLIKTRGQQVTLSCSPISGHRSVSWYQQTPGQGLQFLFEYFSETQRNKGNFPGRFSGRQFSNSRSEMNVSTLELGDSALYLCASSHGLAGKPANEQFFGPGTRLTVL.

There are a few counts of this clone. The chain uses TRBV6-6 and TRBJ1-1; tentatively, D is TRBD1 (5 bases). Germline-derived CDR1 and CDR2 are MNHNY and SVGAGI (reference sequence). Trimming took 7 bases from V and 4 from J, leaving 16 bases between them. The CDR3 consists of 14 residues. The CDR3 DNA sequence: TGTGCCAGCACCGCCTGGCGGGACCTCACTGAAGCTTTCTTT. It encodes CASTAWRDLTEAFF.

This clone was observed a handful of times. The CDR3 DNA sequence: TGTGCCACTCAGATTGGGGCAACTAATGAAAAACTGTTTTTT. Translating it yields CATQIGATNEKLFF. The rearrangement links TRBV10-3 to TRBJ1-4; unclear D gene. The length of the CDR3 is 14 residues. Trimming took 10 bases from V and 0 from J, leaving 12 bases between them. Per germline, CDR1 ENHRY and CDR2 SYGVKD.

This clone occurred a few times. CDR3 in amino acids: CASSLYQTEAFF. The CDR3 DNA reads TGTGCCAGCAGCCTTTACCAAACTGAAGCTTTCTTT. V and J are TRBV7-9 and TRBJ1-1; unclear D gene. V lost 5 bases and J 5 bases, leaving 9 bases between the germline ends. Germline V gene sequence: CDR1 SEHNR, CDR2 FQNEAQ (reference sequence). The CDR3 is 12 amino acids.

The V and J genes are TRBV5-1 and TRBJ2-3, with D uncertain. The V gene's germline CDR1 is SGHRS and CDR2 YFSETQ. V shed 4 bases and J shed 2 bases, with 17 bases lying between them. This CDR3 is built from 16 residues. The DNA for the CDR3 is TGCGCCAGCAGCGTAGATCCCCAGATGACCACAGATACGCAGTATTTT. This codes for CASSVDPQMTTDTQYF.

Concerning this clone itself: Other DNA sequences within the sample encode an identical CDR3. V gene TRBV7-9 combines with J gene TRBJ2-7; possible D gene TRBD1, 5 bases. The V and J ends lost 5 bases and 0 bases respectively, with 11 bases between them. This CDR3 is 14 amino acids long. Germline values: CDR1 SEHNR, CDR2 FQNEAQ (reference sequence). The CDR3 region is CASSLTASSYEQYF. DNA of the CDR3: TGTGCCAGCAGCCTGACAGCGAGCTCCTACGAGCAGTACTTC.

For the CDR3, the DNA is TGTGCCAGCAGTTACGGGGTAGCGGTACAAGAGACCCAGTACTTC. Translation gives CASSYGVAVQETQYF. The gene calls are TRBV6-5 and TRBJ2-5; the D gene is possibly TRBD2 (6 bases). V lost 2 bases, J lost 2 bases, and 12 bases lay in between. The CDR3 runs to 15 residues. Germline values: CDR1 MNHEY, CDR2 SVGAGI.

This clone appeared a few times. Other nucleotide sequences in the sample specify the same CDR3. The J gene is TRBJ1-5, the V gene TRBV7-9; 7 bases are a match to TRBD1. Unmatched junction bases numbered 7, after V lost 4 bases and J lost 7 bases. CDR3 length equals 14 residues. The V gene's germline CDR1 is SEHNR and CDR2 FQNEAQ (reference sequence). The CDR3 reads CASSSDRVGQPQHF. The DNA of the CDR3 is TGTGCCAGCAGCTCCGACAGGGTAGGCCAGCCCCAGCATTTT.

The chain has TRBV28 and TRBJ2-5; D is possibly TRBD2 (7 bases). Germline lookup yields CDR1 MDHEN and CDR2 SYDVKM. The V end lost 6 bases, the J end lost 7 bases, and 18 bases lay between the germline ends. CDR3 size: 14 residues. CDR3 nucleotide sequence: TGTGCCAGCAGCCGGGGGGACACCGTTCGGACCCAGTACTTC. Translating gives CASSRGDTVRTQYF.

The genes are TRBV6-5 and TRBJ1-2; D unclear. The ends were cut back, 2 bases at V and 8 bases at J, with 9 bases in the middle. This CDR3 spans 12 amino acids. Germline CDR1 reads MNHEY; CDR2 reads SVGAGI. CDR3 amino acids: CASSYPSGGYTF. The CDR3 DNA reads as TGTGCCAGCAGTTACCCATCCGGGGGCTACACCTTC.

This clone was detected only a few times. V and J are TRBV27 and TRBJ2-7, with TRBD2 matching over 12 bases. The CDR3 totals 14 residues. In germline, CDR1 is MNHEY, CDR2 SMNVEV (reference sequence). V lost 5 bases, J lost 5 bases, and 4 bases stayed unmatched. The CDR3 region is CASSLRLAGDEQYF. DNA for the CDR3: TGTGCCAGCAGTCTCAGACTAGCGGGGGACGAGCAGTACTTC.

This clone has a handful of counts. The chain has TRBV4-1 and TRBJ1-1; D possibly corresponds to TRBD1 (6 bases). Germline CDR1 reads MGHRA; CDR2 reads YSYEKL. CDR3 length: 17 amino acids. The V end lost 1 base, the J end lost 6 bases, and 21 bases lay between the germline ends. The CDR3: CASSQVSQGRRYSEAFF. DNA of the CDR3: TGCGCCAGCAGCCAAGTGTCACAGGGACGCCGTTATTCTGAAGCTTTCTTT.

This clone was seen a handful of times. CDR3 sequence reads: CSVGTPSYEQYF. The CDR3 coding sequence is TGCAGCGTTGGGACACCCTCCTACGAGCAGTACTTC. This chain uses TRBV29-1 with TRBJ2-7, with TRBD1 as a possible D gene (5 bases). The CDR3 has 12 amino acids. The germline V gene has CDR1 SQVTM and CDR2 ANQGSEA. V lost 4 bases, J lost 0 bases, and 7 bases lay in between.

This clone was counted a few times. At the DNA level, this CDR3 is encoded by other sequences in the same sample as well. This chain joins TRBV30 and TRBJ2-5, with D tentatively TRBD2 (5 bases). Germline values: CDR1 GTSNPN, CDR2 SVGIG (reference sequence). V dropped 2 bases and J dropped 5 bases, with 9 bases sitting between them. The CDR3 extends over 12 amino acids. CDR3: CAWSPGIETQYF. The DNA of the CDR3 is TGTGCCTGGAGTCCGGGAATTGAGACCCAGTACTTC.

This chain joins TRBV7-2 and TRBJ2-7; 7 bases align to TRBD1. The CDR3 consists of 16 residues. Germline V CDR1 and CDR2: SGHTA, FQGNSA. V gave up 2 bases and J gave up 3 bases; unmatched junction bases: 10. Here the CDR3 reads CASSLRVLGDSYEQYF. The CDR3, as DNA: TGTGCCAGCAGCTTACGGGTTTTAGGGGACAGCTACGAGCAGTACTTC.

In nucleotides, the CDR3 is TGTGCCATCAGTAACCCGGGACATCAGAACACTGAAGCTTTCTTT. Translation gives CAISNPGHQNTEAFF. The rearrangement links TRBV10-3 to TRBJ1-1; D perhaps matches TRBD1 (6 bases). V shed 5 bases and J shed 1 base, with 14 bases lying between them. The CDR3 is 15 residues long. The germline V gene has CDR1 ENHRY and CDR2 SYGVKD.

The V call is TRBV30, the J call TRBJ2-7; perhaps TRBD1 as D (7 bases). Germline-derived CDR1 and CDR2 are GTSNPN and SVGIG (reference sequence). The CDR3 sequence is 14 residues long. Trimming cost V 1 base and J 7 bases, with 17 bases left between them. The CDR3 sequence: CAWSDPDRAGEQYF. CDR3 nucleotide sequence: TGTGCCTGGAGTGACCCAGACAGGGCGGGGGAGCAGTACTTC.

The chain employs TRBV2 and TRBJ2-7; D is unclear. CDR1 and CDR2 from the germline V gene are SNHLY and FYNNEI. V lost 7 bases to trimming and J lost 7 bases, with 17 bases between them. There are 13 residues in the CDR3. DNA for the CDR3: TGTGCCAGCACCCCCGAGAGCACGGTGGAGCAGTACTTC. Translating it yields CASTPESTVEQYF.

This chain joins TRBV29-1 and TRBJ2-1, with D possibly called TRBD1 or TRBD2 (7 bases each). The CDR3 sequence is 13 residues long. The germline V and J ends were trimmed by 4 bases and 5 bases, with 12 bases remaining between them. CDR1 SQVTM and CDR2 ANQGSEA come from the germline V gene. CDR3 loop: CSVATGRDNEQFF. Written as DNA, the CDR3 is TGCAGCGTTGCGACAGGGAGGGACAATGAGCAGTTCTTC.

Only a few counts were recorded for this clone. CDR3 bases: TGTGCCTGGAGCGCTCCGACCTTCTGGGAGGAAACTGAAGCTTTCTTT. It encodes CAWSAPTFWEETEAFF. The V gene is TRBV30, the J gene TRBJ1-1; unclear D gene. The CDR3 runs to 16 residues. Trimming stripped 3 bases from V and 5 bases from J, with 22 bases between. Germline CDR1 is GTSNPN and CDR2 is SVGIG (reference sequence).

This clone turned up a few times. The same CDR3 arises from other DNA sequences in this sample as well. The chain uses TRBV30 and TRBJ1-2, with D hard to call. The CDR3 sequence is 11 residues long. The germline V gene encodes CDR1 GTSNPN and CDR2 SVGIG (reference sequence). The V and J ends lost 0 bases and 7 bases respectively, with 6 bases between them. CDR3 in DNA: TGTGCCTGGAGTGTGGGAGGTGGCTACACCTTC. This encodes CAWSVGGGYTF.

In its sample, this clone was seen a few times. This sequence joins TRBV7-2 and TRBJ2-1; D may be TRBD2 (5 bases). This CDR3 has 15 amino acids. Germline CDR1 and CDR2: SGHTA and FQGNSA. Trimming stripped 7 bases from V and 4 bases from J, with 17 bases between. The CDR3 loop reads CASTKAGGVYNEQFF. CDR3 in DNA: TGTGCCAGCACCAAAGCCGGAGGAGTATACAATGAGCAGTTCTTC.

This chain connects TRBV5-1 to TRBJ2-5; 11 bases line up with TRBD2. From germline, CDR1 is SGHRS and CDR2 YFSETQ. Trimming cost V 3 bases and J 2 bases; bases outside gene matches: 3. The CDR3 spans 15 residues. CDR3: CASSSTSGAQETQYF. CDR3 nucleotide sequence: TGCGCCAGCAGCTCGACTAGCGGGGCTCAAGAGACCCAGTACTTC.